This TCR beta chain is drawn from a study of shared clonotypes between healthy human individuals. Cells designated naive CD8 were CD45RO-negative and were positively selected for CCR7, with terminally differentiated effector memory CD45RA+ cells excluded. Worth noting for this clone: Its antigen remains unidentified.

Measured with immunoSEQ multiplex PCR; TCRdb has only the in-frame clones, and not every one. Of 760,000 or so clones in the sample, 90% to 97% were seen once. Study conclusions and caveats: Sharing across four donors was highest in naive CD4 (about 5%) and lowest in memory CD8 (0.4%).

The CDR3 loop spans 15 amino acids. In germline, CDR1 is SGHTA, CDR2 FQGNSA. With V trimmed by 7 bases and J by 2 bases, 5 bases remained unmatched. The sequence came from a man aged 25 to 40 in good health. The sample taken for sequencing was naive CD8+ T cells sorted from blood. This chain links TRBV7-2 with TRBJ2-2; 9 positions match TRBD1. This CDR3 is CASTSGQGNTGELFF. The CDR3, as DNA: TGTGCCAGCACCTCGGGACAGGGAAACACCGGGGAGCTGTTTTTT. The variable domain in full, with the rest retrieved from reference TRBV7-2 and TRBJ2-2, is GAGVSQSPSNKVTEKGKDVELRCDPISGHTALYWYRQSLGQGLEFLIYFQGNSAPDKSGLPSDRFSAERTGGSVSTLTIQRTQQEDSAVYLCASTSGQGNTGELFFGEGSRLTVL.